A selection of T cell receptor beta chains follows, all from one sample in a study of T cell responses to AZD1222 COVID-19 vaccine. TCRdb's table, derived via immunoSEQ multiplex PCR, lists solely in-frame clones and lacks some. The table shows 110,000 or so clones, with 70% to 90% occurring only once. Sequenced here: peripheral blood, sampled 28 days after the second AZD1222 dose. The receptors were gathered from an adult who received the AZD1222 COVID-19 vaccine. Each CDR3 is given with its conserved first and last residue. A D gene is named only where the DNA matches it firmly. Where a row states a size, it is once, few, many or the class of an expanded clone; other rows omit it.

DNA: TGTGCCAGCAGCTTAGCCCCACAGGGGTTTAACTATGGCTACACCTTC
CDR3: CASSLAPQGFNYGYTF
D: TRBD1
size: NA
V: TRBV7-8
J: TRBJ1-2

DNA: TGTGCCACCAGTGACCAAAGGGGCCAGCCCCAGCATTTT
CDR3: CATSDQRGQPQHF
D: NA
size: NA
V: TRBV24-1
J: TRBJ1-5

DNA: TGTGCCAGCAGCTCCTCCTACACAGACCGGGGGGGCCCACACTACGAGCAGTACTTC
CDR3: CASSSSYTDRGGPHYEQYF
D: TRBD2
size: NA
V: TRBV7-2
J: TRBJ2-7

DNA: TGTGCCATCAGCCAGCCCCGCTCTGGAAACACCATATATTTT
CDR3: CAISQPRSGNTIYF
D: NA
size: once
V: TRBV10-3
J: TRBJ1-3

DNA: TGTGCCAGCAGCTTCGGGTTGGAGAATTCACCCCTCCACTTT
CDR3: CASSFGLENSPLHF
D: NA
size: NA
V: TRBV11-2
J: TRBJ1-6

DNA: TGCGCCAGCAGCCAAGCGGCTAGTAATGAGCAGTTCTTC
CDR3: CASSQAASNEQFF
D: NA
size: NA
V: TRBV4-3
J: TRBJ2-1

DNA: TGTGCCAGCTCACCACCCCCCGACAGGGCAGGCGAGCAGTACTTC
CDR3: CASSPPPDRAGEQYF
D: TRBD1
size: NA
V: TRBV18
J: TRBJ2-7

DNA: TGTGCCAGCAGCCCCCAACAGGCCTATAATTCACCCCTCCACTTT
CDR3: CASSPQQAYNSPLHF
D: NA
size: once
V: TRBV7-2
J: TRBJ1-6

DNA: TGTGCCAGCAGGGCTAGCTACGAGCAGTACTTC
CDR3: CASRASYEQYF
D: NA
size: NA
V: TRBV11-2
J: TRBJ2-7

DNA: TGTGCCAGCAGCCAGGCGAGCGGGAACGAGCAGTACTTC
CDR3: CASSQASGNEQYF
D: TRBD2
size: NA
V: TRBV14
J: TRBJ2-7

DNA: TGCGCCAGCAGCTTGGCCCGTGGACAGGGATCCGGAAACACCATATATTTT
CDR3: CASSLARGQGSGNTIYF
D: TRBD1
size: NA
V: TRBV5-1
J: TRBJ1-3

DNA: TGTGCCAGCAGTTTGGGCATCTCTGGAAACACCATATATTTT
CDR3: CASSLGISGNTIYF
D: NA
size: once
V: TRBV6-5
J: TRBJ1-3

DNA: TGTGCCAGCAGCGTAGGGCTTGGAGGATACGAGCAGTACTTC
CDR3: CASSVGLGGYEQYF
D: NA
size: NA
V: TRBV9
J: TRBJ2-7

DNA: TGTGCCACCAGTGATTTAGGGGGCTACTATGGCTACACCTTC
CDR3: CATSDLGGYYGYTF
D: TRBD1
size: NA
V: TRBV24-1
J: TRBJ1-2

DNA: TGCGCCAGCAGCTTGACTGGACTTGCCACAGATACGCAGTATTTT
CDR3: CASSLTGLATDTQYF
D: NA
size: NA
V: TRBV5-1
J: TRBJ2-3

DNA: TGCGCCAGCAGCCAAGACCCACAAGGGATCGGAAACACCATATATTTT
CDR3: CASSQDPQGIGNTIYF
D: NA
size: NA
V: TRBV4-1
J: TRBJ1-3

DNA: TGTGCCAGCAGCTTACAAGGGGCGAACACCGGGGAGCTGTTTTTT
CDR3: CASSLQGANTGELFF
D: NA
size: NA
V: TRBV7-3
J: TRBJ2-2

DNA: TGCGCCAGCAGCCAAGCTGGGGGTTTTTCGAACACCGGGGAGCTGTTTTTT
CDR3: CASSQAGGFSNTGELFF
D: NA
size: NA
V: TRBV4-1
J: TRBJ2-2

DNA: TGTGCCAGCTCACCACCTGTGATAGGGACAGGGGTTTCACCCCTCCACTTT
CDR3: CASSPPVIGTGVSPLHF
D: TRBD1
size: NA
V: TRBV18
J: TRBJ1-6

DNA: TGTGCCAGCAGCCCGGGACTGACATATGGCTACACCTTC
CDR3: CASSPGLTYGYTF
D: NA
size: NA
V: TRBV5-6
J: TRBJ1-2

DNA: TGTGCCAGCAGTGACGGGACAGGCACCTACGAGCAGTACTTC
CDR3: CASSDGTGTYEQYF
D: TRBD1
size: NA
V: TRBV2
J: TRBJ2-7

DNA: TGTGCCAGTAGTCTCCGACGGGCGAACACCGGGGAGCTGTTTTTT
CDR3: CASSLRRANTGELFF
D: NA
size: NA
V: TRBV19
J: TRBJ2-2

DNA: TGTGCCAGCAGCGACCCCGGGACTAGCGGCCACAATGAGCAGTTCTTC
CDR3: CASSDPGTSGHNEQFF
D: TRBD2
size: NA
V: TRBV7-6
J: TRBJ2-1

DNA: TGTGCCAGCAGCATCCGAGAGACCCAGTACTTC
CDR3: CASSIRETQYF
D: NA
size: NA
V: TRBV6-2/TRBV6-3
J: TRBJ2-5

DNA: TGTGCCAGCAGCCAACACGGGACTCCCAATGAGCAGTTCTTC
CDR3: CASSQHGTPNEQFF
D: NA
size: NA
V: TRBV3-1/TRBV3-2
J: TRBJ2-1

DNA: TGTGCCAGCAGCCAACCGGGACAGGGTGAACAAGAGACCCAGTACTTC
CDR3: CASSQPGQGEQETQYF
D: TRBD1
size: NA
V: TRBV3-1/TRBV3-2
J: TRBJ2-5